The entry below gives a single T cell receptor (beta chain) sequence along with its context. This sample was included in a study of blood T cell repertoires in COVID-19. The wider study: In each case, the material was cDNA or gDNA derived from T cells, B-cell-depleted T cells, or PBMCs.

In the original processing: Counts of nucleated cells, estimated from reference gene primer amplification, were obtained. Sequenced by immunoSEQ multiplex PCR; TCRdb stores in-frame clones only, minus some. V, J and clone size are those of that table, while D and trimming were read from the DNA. The sample yields approximately 88,000 clones, about nine tenths seen once. Germline V gene sequence: CDR1 DFQATT, CDR2 SNEGSKA (reference sequence). The CDR3 runs 11 residues. Between the trimmed V and J ends, which lost 4 bases and 3 bases, there was a span of 6 bases. The J gene is TRBJ2-5, the V gene TRBV20-1; no definite D call. The receptor's source is a male donor with acute or convalescent COVID-19. Sequenced sample: peripheral blood. The CDR3 region is CSANTKETQYF. CDR3 nucleotide sequence: TGCAGTGCTAATACAAAAGAGACCCAGTACTTC.